Each of the 20 T cell receptor beta chains below was sequenced from the same sample in a study of blood T cell repertoires in COVID-19 (dated by TCRdb to 2019 to 2021). Receptor amplification or capture employed the immunoSEQ multiplex PCR assay. Imported from immuneACCESS, the table was reduced by TCRdb to in-frame sequences with V and J called. These copies leave out some clones; in studies compared against another copy, an unresolved V gene accounts for under half, and the cause of the remainder is not known. This sample comprises under 250,000 clones, around 87% of them detected only once. The biggest ten clones account for around 7.3% of the sample. What was sequenced was peripheral blood. The source is a woman between 65 and 79 years old with active or convalescent COVID-19.

The chain combines TRBV3-1 (or the pseudogene TRBV3-2) with TRBJ1-1; TRBD1 aligns across 8 bases. The V gene end was trimmed by 0 bases and the J gene end by 6 bases; junction bases not matched to a gene: 6. Germline CDR1 LGHDT, CDR2 YNNKEL (reference sequence). The length of the CDR3 is 15 residues. The CDR3 protein is CASSQDGNRGAEAFF. The CDR3 coding sequence is TGTGCCAGCAGCCAAGATGGGAACAGGGGGGCTGAAGCTTTCTTT.

V and J are TRBV10-1 and TRBJ1-5, with D unresolved. The CDR3 totals 14 residues. Germline values: CDR1 WNHNN, CDR2 SYGVQD (reference sequence). Trimming removed 4 bases from V and 4 bases from J, with 11 bases in between. Here the CDR3 reads CASSVSGRNQPQHF. CDR3 nucleotides: TGCGCCAGCAGTGTTTCGGGGAGAAATCAGCCCCAGCATTTT.

The gene calls are TRBV6-5 and TRBJ1-1; weak D call: TRBD1 (5 bases). V dropped 3 bases and J dropped 5 bases, with 10 bases sitting between them. CDR1 MNHEY and CDR2 SVGAGI come from the germline V gene. The CDR3 has 13 amino acids. The CDR3 loop reads CASSYSDSTEAFF. CDR3 nucleotide sequence: TGTGCCAGCAGTTATTCCGACAGTACTGAAGCTTTCTTT.

The CDR3 sequence: CASSQVRGATTGELFF. In DNA, the CDR3 is TGCGCCAGCAGCCAGGTAAGGGGTGCGACCACCGGGGAGCTGTTTTTT. The chain has TRBV4-3 and TRBJ2-2; weak D call: TRBD1 (5 bases). This CDR3 region has 16 residues. Germline V gives CDR1 LGHNA, CDR2 YSLEER. The V end was cut by 3 bases, the J end by 4 bases, with 15 bases between.

J is TRBJ1-4 and V is TRBV5-1; D not resolved. The V and J ends lost 1 base and 0 bases respectively, with 4 bases between them. The CDR3 sequence is 14 residues long. Germline CDR1 reads SGHRS; CDR2 reads YFSETQ. CDR3 coding DNA: TGCGCCAGCAGCTTGAGAGCAACTAATGAAAAACTGTTTTTT. Protein product: CASSLRATNEKLFF. The full variable domain, completed using reference TRBV5-1 and TRBJ1-4, is KAGVTQTPRYLIKTRGQQVTLSCSPISGHRSVSWYQQTPGQGLQFLFEYFSETQRNKGNFPGRFSGRQFSNSRSEMNVSTLELGDSALYLCASSLRATNEKLFFGSGTQLSVL.

The rearrangement joins TRBV5-1 to TRBJ1-1; 7 bases match TRBD1. J lost 5 bases, V lost 4 bases, and 8 bases had no gene match. The CDR3 totals 14 residues. Germline loops: CDR1 SGHRS, CDR2 YFSETQ. The CDR3, as DNA: TGCGCCAGCAGCGAGACAGGGCTGAGTACTGAAGCTTTCTTT. Its protein is CASSETGLSTEAFF.

The rearrangement uses TRBV3-1 (or the pseudogene TRBV3-2) and TRBJ2-1; TRBD1 matches at 9 bases. The CDR3 is 13 amino acids. Trimming removed 1 base from V and 16 bases from J; junction bases left unmatched: 8. Germline CDR1 reads LGHDT; CDR2 reads YNNKEL (reference sequence). Written as DNA, the CDR3 is TGTGCCAGCAGCCAAGGAGGCGGGACAGGGTACTTCTTC. Translated: CASSQGGGTGYFF.

The chain joins TRBV19 to TRBJ1-1; possible D gene TRBD1, 5 bases. CDR3 length: 12 residues. The V gene lost 2 bases and the J gene lost 5 bases, with 6 bases spanning the gap. Germline V gives CDR1 LNHDA, CDR2 SQIVND (reference sequence). CDR3 sequence: CASSIHRTEAFF. The CDR3 region has the DNA TGTGCCAGTAGTATACACAGGACTGAAGCTTTCTTT.

V usage is TRBV5-1 and J usage is TRBJ1-3; 7 bases are shared with TRBD1. Germline V lookup: CDR1 SGHRS, CDR2 YFSETQ. V trimming: 5 bases; J trimming: 4 bases; junction bases outside the gene matches: 6. The CDR3 has 14 amino acids. The CDR3 spells CASRYGQEGNTIYF. The DNA of the CDR3 is TGCGCCAGCAGATACGGACAGGAGGGAAACACCATATATTTT.

The chain employs TRBV11-2 and TRBJ1-4; 9 nucleotides line up with TRBD1. There are 14 residues in the CDR3. The V gene end was trimmed by 5 bases and the J gene end by 7 bases; junction bases not matched to a gene: 5. The germline V gene has CDR1 SGHAT and CDR2 FQNNGV. This CDR3 reads CASSPTGGIEKLFF. For the CDR3, the DNA is TGTGCCAGCAGCCCGACAGGGGGGATTGAAAAACTGTTTTTT.

The chain recombines TRBV24-1 with TRBJ1-2; TRBD1 aligns across 7 bases. The CDR3 spans 13 residues. Germline CDR1 is KGHDR and CDR2 is SFDVKD. V was pared by 9 bases and J by 0 bases, with 3 bases of the junction left unmatched. The CDR3 DNA sequence: TGTGCCACCTGGGGACAGCCTAACTATGGCTACACCTTC. Amino acids: CATWGQPNYGYTF.

In this sample, this clone turned up once. The chain links TRBV5-4 to TRBJ1-3; tentative D call: TRBD1 (5 bases). The CDR3 runs 14 residues. V was pared by 0 bases and J by 6 bases, with 10 bases between. Germline values: CDR1 SGHNT, CDR2 YYREEE (reference sequence). This CDR3 is CASSLAGRLNTIYF. The CDR3 nucleotides read TGTGCCAGCAGCTTGGCAGGGCGTCTAAACACCATATATTTT.

This clone was seen only a few times. The chain combines TRBV7-2 with TRBJ1-2; D is possibly TRBD1 (6 bases). The length of the CDR3 is 13 residues. Germline CDR1 reads SGHTA; CDR2 reads FQGNSA. The V end was cut by 5 bases, the J end by 7 bases, with 14 bases between. CDR3 residues: CASSRGQYVGYTF. The CDR3 DNA reads as TGTGCCAGCAGCCGTGGACAGTATGTTGGCTACACCTTC.

The gene calls are TRBV5-1 and TRBJ2-5; weak D call: TRBD1 (6 bases). V dropped 3 bases and J dropped 0 bases, with 9 bases sitting between them. This CDR3 is built from 14 residues. The V gene's germline CDR1 is SGHRS and CDR2 YFSETQ. Here the CDR3 reads CASSSRGNQETQYF. The CDR3 DNA is TGCGCCAGCAGCTCCAGGGGTAACCAAGAGACCCAGTACTTC.

The chain has TRBV4-1 and TRBJ1-3; unclear D gene. Trimming pared 4 bases from V and 0 bases from J, leaving 13 bases between. The CDR3 has 16 residues. The germline gives CDR1 MGHRA, CDR2 YSYEKL. CDR3 sequence reads: CASSLSPGISGNTIYF. The CDR3, as DNA: TGCGCCAGCAGCCTCTCCCCCGGGATCTCTGGAAACACCATATATTTT.

The DNA of the CDR3 is TGTGCCAGCAGCTTAGGAGCAGGTGCGACCGGGGAGCTGTTTTTT. Translated, it gives CASSLGAGATGELFF. The chain combines TRBV11-3 with TRBJ2-2; no clear D gene. Looked up from germline, CDR1 is SGHNT and CDR2 is YENEEA. Trimming stripped 1 base from V and 5 bases from J, with 11 bases between. The CDR3 has 15 amino acids.

Points on this clone: Compared with germline, one end of the junction differs, possibly owing to a read error. The chain has TRBV5-8 and TRBJ1-4; D unclear. Per the germline V gene, CDR1 is SGHTS and CDR2 is YDEGEE. CDR3 length equals 15 residues. CDR3 DNA sequence: TGTGCCAGCAACTTGCTCTTTACAACTAATGAAAAACTGTTTTTT. It yields the protein CASNLLFTTNEKLFF.

V is TRBV2 and J is TRBJ1-2, with 9 bases matching TRBD1. Germline V gene sequence: CDR1 SNHLY, CDR2 FYNNEI. Unmatched junction bases numbered 17, after V lost 6 bases and J lost 6 bases. CDR3 length: 17 residues. CDR3 region: CASSRRPGQGPVNGYTF. For the CDR3, the DNA is TGTGCCAGCAGCCGGAGGCCGGGACAGGGACCCGTAAATGGCTACACCTTC.

This chain links TRBV6-1 with TRBJ1-4, with 7 bases matching TRBD1. This CDR3 is built from 14 residues. The germline V gene has CDR1 MNHNS and CDR2 SASEGT. The V segment lost 5 bases and the J segment 6 bases; nucleotides outside the gene matches: 6. DNA for the CDR3: TGTGCCAGCAGTCCCGGGACAGCCGATGAAAAACTGTTTTTT. Protein sequence: CASSPGTADEKLFF.

This chain joins TRBV20-1 and TRBJ1-2, with D uncertain. The CDR3 is 11 residues long. Germline loops: CDR1 DFQATT, CDR2 SNEGSKA (reference sequence). Trimming removed 3 bases at V and 5 bases at J, with 7 bases between. This CDR3 reads CSASSPYGYTF. CDR3 nucleotide sequence: TGCAGTGCTAGCTCCCCTTATGGCTACACCTTC.